A single sample is the source of the 7 T cell receptor beta chains below, sequenced in a study of glioma-infiltrating T cells after dendritic cell vaccination. The time point was: after dendritic cell vaccination, including at tumor progression/relapse. TCRdb's table, derived via immunoSEQ multiplex PCR, lists solely in-frame clones and lacks some. In the table there are around 60,000 clones, roughly 86% of which are singletons. The sample was blood, taken after dendritic cell vaccination. The receptors here all came from a human donor with glioblastoma.

The chain is built from TRBV19 and TRBJ2-5; TRBD2 matches 15 bases. Trimming cost V 6 bases and J 1 base; bases outside gene matches: 12. Germline loops: CDR1 LNHDA, CDR2 SQIVND (reference sequence). This CDR3 has 19 amino acids. CDR3 coding DNA: TGTGCCAGTAGCTCCTCCGGGACTAGCGGGAGGAAGGGCCAAGAGACCCAGTACTTC. Protein product: CASSSSGTSGRKGQETQYF. Full variable domain (outside the CDR3, taken from reference TRBV19 and TRBJ2-5): DGGITQSPKYLFRKEGQNVTLSCEQNLNHDAMYWYRQDPGQGLRLIYYSQIVNDFQKGDIAEGYSVSREKKESFPLTVTSAQKNPTAFYLCASSSSGTSGRKGQETQYFGPGTRLLVL.

The J gene is TRBJ2-7, the V gene TRBV27; 8 bases match TRBD1. Looked up from germline, CDR1 is MNHEY and CDR2 is SMNVEV (reference sequence). J was trimmed by 1 base and V by 3 bases; bases with no gene match: 14. The CDR3 covers 18 residues. CDR3 loop: CASSFQGASAIFSYEQYF. For the CDR3, the DNA is TGTGCCAGCAGTTTTCAGGGGGCATCAGCTATTTTTTCCTACGAGCAGTACTTC.

This rearrangement joins TRBV5-4 to TRBJ1-1; TRBD1 might be the D (6 bases). Germline V lookup: CDR1 SGHNT, CDR2 YYREEE (reference sequence). V lost 0 bases to trimming and J lost 1 base, with 16 bases between them. The CDR3 consists of 17 residues. The CDR3 protein is CASSLALRSGQNTEAFF. As DNA, the CDR3 is TGTGCCAGCAGCTTGGCCCTCAGATCGGGACAGAACACTGAAGCTTTCTTT.

The CDR3 spells CASGSIGELFF. For the CDR3, the DNA is TGTGCCAGTGGCTCAATCGGGGAGCTGTTTTTT. The J gene is TRBJ2-2, the V gene TRBV19; no definite D call. The CDR3 extends over 11 amino acids. CDR1 and CDR2 from the germline V gene are LNHDA and SQIVND (reference sequence). Trimming cost V 8 bases and J 7 bases, with 8 bases left between them.

This chain links TRBV12-5 with TRBJ1-5, with 8 positions matching TRBD1. The germline CDR1 and CDR2 sequences are LGHNT and FRNRAP. This CDR3 contains 14 residues. The V gene end was trimmed by 3 bases and the J gene end by 7 bases; junction bases not matched to a gene: 5. The CDR3 protein is CASGLDRGGQPQHF. CDR3 in DNA: TGTGCTAGTGGTTTAGACAGGGGTGGACAGCCCCAGCATTTT.

The chain recombines TRBV15 with TRBJ1-1, with a possible D match to TRBD1 (5 bases). The ends were cut back, 0 bases at V and 5 bases at J, with 13 bases in the middle. Germline V CDR1 and CDR2: LNHNV, YYDKDF (reference sequence). CDR3 length equals 15 residues. The CDR3 DNA reads as TGTGCCACCAGCAGAGATTGGGCAGGGTCAACTGAAGCTTTCTTT. Residues: CATSRDWAGSTEAFF. The variable domain in full, completed from reference TRBV15 and TRBJ1-1, reads DAMVIQNPRYQVTQFGKPVTLSCSQTLNHNVMYWYQQKSSQAPKLLFHYYDKDFNNEADTPDNFQSRRPNTSFCFLDIRSPGLGDTAMYLCATSRDWAGSTEAFFGQGTRLTVV.

The rearrangement joins TRBV2 to TRBJ2-5, with 14 bases matching TRBD2. CDR1 SNHLY and CDR2 FYNNEI come from the germline V gene. V trimming: 5 bases; J trimming: 5 bases; junction bases outside the gene matches: 7. The CDR3 covers 16 residues. This CDR3 reads CASSKGLAGVGETQYF. The CDR3 DNA reads as TGTGCCAGCAGTAAGGGACTAGCGGGAGTTGGGGAGACCCAGTACTTC.